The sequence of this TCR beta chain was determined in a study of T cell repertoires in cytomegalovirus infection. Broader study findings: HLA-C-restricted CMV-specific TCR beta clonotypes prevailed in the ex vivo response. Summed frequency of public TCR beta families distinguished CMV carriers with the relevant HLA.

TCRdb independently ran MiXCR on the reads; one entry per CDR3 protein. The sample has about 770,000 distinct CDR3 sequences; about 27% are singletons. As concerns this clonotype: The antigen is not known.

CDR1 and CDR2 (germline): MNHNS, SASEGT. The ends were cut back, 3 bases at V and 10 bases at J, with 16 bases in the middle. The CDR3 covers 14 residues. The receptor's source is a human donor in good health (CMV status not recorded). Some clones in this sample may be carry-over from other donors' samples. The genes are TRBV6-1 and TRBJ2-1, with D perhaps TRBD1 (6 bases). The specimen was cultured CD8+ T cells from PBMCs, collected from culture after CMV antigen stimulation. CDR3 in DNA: TGTGCCAGCAGTGACACCGGGACATTTGCAGAGCAGTTCTTC. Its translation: CASSDTGTFAEQFF.